This TCR beta chain is from a study of blood T cell repertoires in COVID-19. For the study at large: COVID-19 samples collected from the United States, Italy and Spain covered acute and convalescent phases.

Germline assignment: CDR1 GTSNPN and CDR2 SVGIG (reference sequence). This CDR3 comprises 14 residues. The V end was cut by 4 bases, the J end by 4 bases, with 16 bases between. Authors' analysis steps: Cell counts per sample came from amplifying reference gene primers. Generated by immunoSEQ multiplex PCR, the TCRdb table keeps only in-frame clones and is missing some. That table furnishes V, J and clone size, whereas the DNA furnished D and trimming. The sample lists about 69,000 clones, less than 95% occurring once. The sequenced sample was peripheral blood. This rearrangement joins TRBV30 to TRBJ1-1; D is perhaps TRBD1 (5 bases). The sequence was collected from a woman aged 55-69 years with active COVID-19. DNA for the CDR3: TGTGCCTGGAAAGGGGCCAGACGCACCACTGAAGCTTTCTTT. Protein: CAWKGARRTTEAFF.